The rows below give T cell receptor beta chains drawn from one sample of a study of blood T cell repertoires in COVID-19. Assay: immunoSEQ multiplex PCR; the TCRdb copy retains only in-frame clones and omits some. The data contain under 350,000 clones, around four fifths of them singletons. Sequenced material: peripheral blood. Receptors originate from a man aged 60 to 75 who had recovered from COVID-19. The CDR3 runs from the conserved cysteine through the conserved F or W. The D gene is left open where the match is weak. Clone sizes are given selectively: once, few, many, or a class where the clone is expanded.

TRBJ2-7 TRBD1 TRBV28 once TGTGCCAGCAGTTCCCCCTACGGGCAGGGGGCTACCTACGAGCAGTACTTC CASSSPYGQGATYEQYF
TRBJ2-2 TRBD2 TRBV6-5 . TGTGCCAGCAGTTCCGGACTAGCGGGAGTATCGGGGGAGCTGTTTTTT CASSSGLAGVSGELFF
TRBJ1-1 . TRBV5-6 . TGTGCCAGCAGCACACAGAATCTGTTCGCTGAAGCTTTCTTT CASSTQNLFAEAFF
TRBJ1-1 . TRBV5-1 . TGCGCCAGCAGCTTGGTGGCGGGCACTGAAGCTTTCTTT CASSLVAGTEAFF
TRBJ2-7 TRBD1 TRBV19 . TGTGCCAGTAGTATCAACCACGACAGGGGCCACGAGCAGTACTTC CASSINHDRGHEQYF
TRBJ2-1 . TRBV2 . TGTGGGTGTACGGGCAATGAGCAGTTCTTC CGCTGNEQFF
TRBJ1-6 . TRBV7-9 . TGTGCCAGCAGCCCTGCGAATTCACCCCTCCACTTT CASSPANSPLHF
TRBJ1-6 . TRBV6-5 . TGTGCCAGCAGCCCCAGGCAATCCAATTCACCCCTCCACTTT CASSPRQSNSPLHF
TRBJ2-2 TRBD1 TRBV7-6 . TGTGCCAGCAGCTTAGGGACAGGGGCGAACACCGGGGAGCTGTTTTTT CASSLGTGANTGELFF
TRBJ1-1 . TRBV29-1 . TGCAGCGTTGAAGCAGGGTGGGGGAACACTGAAGCTTTCTTT CSVEAGWGNTEAFF
TRBJ2-3 . TRBV19 . TGTGCCAGTAGTCCTGGGGCAGCGAGAACCTCGTTAGATACGCAGTATTTT CASSPGAARTSLDTQYF
TRBJ2-7 TRBD1 TRBV18 . TGTGCCAGCTCACCCTCTATCGGGACAGGGGGGTACGAGCAGTACTTC CASSPSIGTGGYEQYF
TRBJ1-4 . TRBV6-6 . TGTGCCAGCCGACAGGACATTAATGAAAAACTGTTTTTT CASRQDINEKLFF
TRBJ2-3 TRBD2 TRBV5-1 . TGCGCCAGCAGCTGGGCTAGCGGGGTTGGCACAGATACGCAGTATTTT CASSWASGVGTDTQYF
TRBJ2-1 TRBD1 TRBV5-1 . TGCGCCAGCCAATACTCCGGGACAGGGTTTAATGAGCAGTTCTTC CASQYSGTGFNEQFF
TRBJ1-3 . TRBV3-1/TRBV3-2 once TGTGCCAGCAGCCAAGCGACATTCTCTGGAAACACCATATATTTT CASSQATFSGNTIYF
TRBJ2-6 . TRBV7-9 . TGTGCCAGCAGCGACCCGACAGGATTCAGCTCTGGGGCCAACGTCCTGACTTTC CASSDPTGFSSGANVLTF
TRBJ2-6 TRBD2 TRBV4-1 . TGCGCCAGCAGCCAAGATTTATTTGGACTAGGTGGCTCTGGGGCCAACGTCCTGACTTTC CASSQDLFGLGGSGANVLTF
TRBJ1-1 TRBD1 TRBV7-9 . TGTGCCAGCAGCCCAAAACCGGGACAGGGACGGGTTGAAGCTTTCTTT CASSPKPGQGRVEAFF
TRBJ1-1 TRBD1 TRBV3-1/TRBV3-2 . TGTGCCAGCAGCCAAACAGTACAGGGGAGCACTGAAGCTTTCTTT CASSQTVQGSTEAFF
TRBJ1-3 . TRBV6-1 few TGTGCCAGCAGTGAACGATCGGGGTATGGAAACACCATATATTTT CASSERSGYGNTIYF
TRBJ1-1 TRBD1 TRBV7-9 once TGTGCCAGCAGGCTGGGACAGCTGAACACTGAAGCTTTCTTT CASRLGQLNTEAFF
TRBJ1-2 . TRBV29-1 . TGCAGCGTTGACGATAGGAGGTGGACCGGAGGCTACACCTTC CSVDDRRWTGGYTF
TRBJ1-3 . TRBV6-5 . TGTGCCAGCACCCTGACAGGCCGCTCTGGAAACACCATATATTTT CASTLTGRSGNTIYF
TRBJ1-5 . TRBV3-1/TRBV3-2 few TGTGCCAGCAGCAGGGGTGGCAATCAGCCCCAGCATTTT CASSRGGNQPQHF
TRBJ2-5 . TRBV7-2 . TGTGCCAGCAGCTTAGCGGGCAGGCAAGAGACCCAGTACTTC CASSLAGRQETQYF
TRBJ2-2 . TRBV9 . TGTGCCAGCAGCGTATCCGACACCGGGGAGCTGTTTTTT CASSVSDTGELFF
TRBJ2-1 . TRBV13 . TGTGCCAGCAGGGAGAGGGGGGCCGGGAGGAATGAGCAGTTCTTC CASRERGAGRNEQFF
TRBJ2-2 TRBD1 TRBV5-1 . TGCGCCAGCAGCTCTGGACAGGGGGCCGCCGGGGAGCTGTTTTTT CASSSGQGAAGELFF
TRBJ2-7 TRBD1 TRBV11-1 . TGTGCCAGCAGCTCCCCGGACAGGGGGCGCTTGGTCGAGCAGTACTTC CASSSPDRGRLVEQYF
TRBJ2-1 . TRBV5-1 few TGCGCCAGCAGCTTGGACCGGGTACTTAACAATGAGCAGTTCTTC CASSLDRVLNNEQFF
TRBJ1-1 . TRBV7-9 . TGTGCCAGCAGCTTATATCAGGGAGGTGCTGAAGCTTTCTTT CASSLYQGGAEAFF
TRBJ2-5 . TRBV29-1 . TGCAGCGTTGAGAAGAGTGAGACCCAGTACTTC CSVEKSETQYF